These 10 T cell receptor beta chains were all obtained from the same sample, sequenced in a study of blood T cell repertoires in COVID-19. Produced via immunoSEQ multiplex PCR; TCRdb's table is partial and in-frame only. This sample yields 160,000 or so clones, of which approximately 91% are seen a single time; about 2% belongs to the top ten. Material: peripheral blood. The receptor set was obtained from a young man with acute or convalescent COVID-19.

This clone showed up just once. In nucleotides, the CDR3 is TGTGCCAGTAGTAGCAGAGGGTTGAACACTGAAGCTTTCTTT. Amino acid sequence: CASSSRGLNTEAFF. V gene TRBV19 combines with J gene TRBJ1-1; D is ambiguous. CDR1 LNHDA and CDR2 SQIVND come from the germline V gene (reference sequence). The V gene lost 4 bases and the J gene lost 0 bases, with 9 bases spanning the gap. The CDR3 has 14 amino acids.

This clone has more than one count but fewer than ten. This CDR3 is CASSQGGDSRNTGELFF. CDR3 DNA sequence: TGCGCCAGCAGCCAAGGGGGGGACAGCAGGAACACCGGGGAGCTGTTTTTT. V and J are TRBV4-1 and TRBJ2-2; D is perhaps TRBD1 (7 bases). V was pared by 1 base and J by 1 base, with 13 bases between. The length of the CDR3 is 17 residues. The germline gives CDR1 MGHRA, CDR2 YSYEKL.

This clone was counted a few times. V gene TRBV2 combines with J gene TRBJ1-5; tentative D call: TRBD1 (6 bases). Between the trimmed V and J ends, which lost 5 bases and 2 bases, there was a span of 10 bases. The CDR3 totals 14 residues. Germline lookup yields CDR1 SNHLY and CDR2 FYNNEI. Here the CDR3 DNA reads TGTGCCAGCAGTTTGGACAGTGGCAATCAGCCCCAGCATTTT. Its protein product is CASSLDSGNQPQHF.

CDR3 bases: TGCGCCAGCAGCTCCCCCAGAGGGGAAGATAGCGGGTTCTCCTCCTACAATGAGCAGTTCTTC. Protein: CASSSPRGEDSGFSSYNEQFF. The chain has TRBV5-1 and TRBJ2-1; TRBD2 aligns across 7 bases. This CDR3 spans 21 amino acids. Germline assignment: CDR1 SGHRS and CDR2 YFSETQ. The ends lost 3 bases at V and 0 bases at J; junction bases unmatched: 21.

V is TRBV29-1 and J is TRBJ1-2, with a possible D match to TRBD1 (5 bases). The CDR3 extends over 15 amino acids. Germline V gene data show CDR1 as SQVTM and CDR2 as ANQGSEA. The V end was cut by 4 bases, the J end by 6 bases, with 21 bases between. The CDR3 nucleotides are TGCAGCGTTGGGGGAGGAGGGGTATCCTCGCATGGCTACACCTTC. It yields the protein CSVGGGGVSSHGYTF. The full variable domain, with the rest looked up from reference TRBV29-1 and TRBJ1-2, is SAVISQKPSRDICQRGTSLTIQCQVDSQVTMMFWYRQQPGQSLTLIATANQGSEATYESGFVIDKFPISRPNLTFSTLTVSNMSPEDSSIYLCSVGGGGVSSHGYTFGSGTRLTVV.

The V call is TRBV19, the J call TRBJ2-5; no reliable D call. This CDR3 comprises 13 residues. Germline-derived CDR1 and CDR2 are LNHDA and SQIVND (reference sequence). The V end was cut by 5 bases, the J end by 2 bases, with 9 bases between. The CDR3 DNA reads TGTGCCAGTAGTTCTGACACACAAGAGACCCAGTACTTC. Amino acid sequence: CASSSDTQETQYF.

The chain carries TRBV28 and TRBJ2-3, with 8 bases lining up with TRBD2. The CDR3 runs 14 residues. The V gene end was trimmed by 5 bases and the J gene end by 4 bases; junction bases not matched to a gene: 5. CDR1 MDHEN and CDR2 SYDVKM come from the germline V gene. CDR3 coding DNA: TGTGCCAGCAGTCCCGGCGGGGGGCCAGATACGCAGTATTTT. It is translated as CASSPGGGPDTQYF.

The rearrangement links TRBV15 to TRBJ2-7, with D possibly TRBD1 on 6 matching bases. The length of the CDR3 is 13 residues. Germline CDR1 LNHNV, CDR2 YYDKDF (reference sequence). Trimming pared 8 bases from V and 6 bases from J, leaving 17 bases between. CDR3 residues: CATGTSATSEQYF. The CDR3 DNA reads as TGTGCCACCGGGACAAGCGCCACCAGCGAGCAGTACTTC. The full variable domain, completed using reference TRBV15 and TRBJ2-7, is DAMVIQNPRYQVTQFGKPVTLSCSQTLNHNVMYWYQQKSSQAPKLLFHYYDKDFNNEADTPDNFQSRRPNTSFCFLDIRSPGLGDTAMYLCATGTSATSEQYFGPGTRLTVT.

This chain links TRBV9 with TRBJ1-3, with D tentatively TRBD1 (5 bases). Germline V CDR1 and CDR2: SGDLS, YYNGEE. The CDR3 consists of 14 residues. V lost 0 bases and J lost 4, with 8 bases in between. In nucleotides, the CDR3 is TGTGCCAGCAGCGTAGACCCAGGGGGAAACACCATATATTTT. Amino acids: CASSVDPGGNTIYF. Using reference TRBV9 and TRBJ1-3 for the parts outside the CDR3, the full variable domain is DSGVTQTPKHLITATGQRVTLRCSPRSGDLSVYWYQQSLDQGLQFLIQYYNGEERAKGNILERFSAQQFPDLHSELNLSSLELGDSALYFCASSVDPGGNTIYFGEGSWLTVV.

The chain combines TRBV18 with TRBJ1-1; a possible D gene is TRBD1 (5 bases). Trimming cost V 0 bases and J 4 bases, with 15 bases left between them. The CDR3 runs to 16 residues. The V gene's germline CDR1 is KGHSH and CDR2 LQKENI. The CDR3 region is CASSPPSGREGTEAFF. The CDR3 coding sequence is TGTGCCAGCTCACCACCGTCAGGGAGGGAAGGCACTGAAGCTTTCTTT.